This T cell receptor (beta chain) was identified during a study of blood T cell repertoires in COVID-19. Study information: Collection of acute and convalescent COVID-19 samples took place in the United States, Italy and Spain. Sample material is recorded as cDNA or gDNA derived from T cells, B-cell-depleted T cells, or PBMCs.

Trimming took off 6 bases at V and 3 bases at J, with 9 bases between the two ends. Germline lookup yields CDR1 SNHLY and CDR2 FYNNEI. CDR3 size: 13 residues. Original methodology: Estimated nucleated cell counts came from reference gene primer amplification. The data were produced by immunoSEQ multiplex PCR, yet TCRdb's version contains in-frame clones alone and is incomplete. V, J and clone size derive from that table, while D and trimming were established from the DNA sequence. Seen here are under 300,000 clones, about 80% observed once, and the top ten hold 4.5% to 5%. The chain recombines TRBV2 with TRBJ1-3; TRBD1 might be the D (5 bases). The TCR originated in an elderly woman with active or convalescent COVID-19. Sequencing was performed on peripheral blood. The CDR3: CASRGTGGNTIYF. In nucleotides, the CDR3 is TGTGCCAGCAGAGGGACTGGTGGAAACACCATATATTTT.